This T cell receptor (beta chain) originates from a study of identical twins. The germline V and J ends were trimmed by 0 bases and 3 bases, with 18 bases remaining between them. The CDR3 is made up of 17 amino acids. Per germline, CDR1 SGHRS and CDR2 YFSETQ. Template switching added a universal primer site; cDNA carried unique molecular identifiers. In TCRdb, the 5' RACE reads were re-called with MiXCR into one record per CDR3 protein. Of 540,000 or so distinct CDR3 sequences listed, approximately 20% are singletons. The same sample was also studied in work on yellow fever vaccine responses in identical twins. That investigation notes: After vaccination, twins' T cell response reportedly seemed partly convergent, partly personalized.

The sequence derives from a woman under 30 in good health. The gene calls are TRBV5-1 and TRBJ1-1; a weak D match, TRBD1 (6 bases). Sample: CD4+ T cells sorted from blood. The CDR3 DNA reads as TGCGCCAGCAGCTTGGCCTTGAGCCAGGGGAGGTACACTGAAGCTTTCTTT. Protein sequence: CASSLALSQGRYTEAFF. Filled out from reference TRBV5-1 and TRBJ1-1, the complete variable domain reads KAGVTQTPRYLIKTRGQQVTLSCSPISGHRSVSWYQQTPGQGLQFLFEYFSETQRNKGNFPGRFSGRQFSNSRSEMNVSTLELGDSALYLCASSLALSQGRYTEAFFGQGTRLTVV.